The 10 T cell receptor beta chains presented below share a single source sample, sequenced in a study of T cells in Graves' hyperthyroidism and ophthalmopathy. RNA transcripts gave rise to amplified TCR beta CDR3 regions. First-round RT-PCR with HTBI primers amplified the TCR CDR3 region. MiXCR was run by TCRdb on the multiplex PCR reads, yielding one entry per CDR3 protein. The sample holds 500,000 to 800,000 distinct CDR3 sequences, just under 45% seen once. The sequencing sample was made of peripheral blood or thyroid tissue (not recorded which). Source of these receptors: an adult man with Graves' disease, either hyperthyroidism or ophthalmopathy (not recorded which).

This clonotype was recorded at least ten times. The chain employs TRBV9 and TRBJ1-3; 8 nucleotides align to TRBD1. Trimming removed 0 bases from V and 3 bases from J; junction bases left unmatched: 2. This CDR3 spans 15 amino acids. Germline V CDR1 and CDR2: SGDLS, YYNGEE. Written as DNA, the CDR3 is TGTGCCAGCAGCGTAGGAGGGACAGGTGGAAACACCATATATTTT. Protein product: CASSVGGTGGNTIYF.

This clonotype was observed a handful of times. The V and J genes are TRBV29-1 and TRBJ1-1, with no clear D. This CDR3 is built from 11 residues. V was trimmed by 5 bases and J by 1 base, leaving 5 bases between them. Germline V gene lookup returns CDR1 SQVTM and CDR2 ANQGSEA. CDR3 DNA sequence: TGCAGCGTTACCCCGAACACTGAAGCTTTCTTT. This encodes CSVTPNTEAFF.

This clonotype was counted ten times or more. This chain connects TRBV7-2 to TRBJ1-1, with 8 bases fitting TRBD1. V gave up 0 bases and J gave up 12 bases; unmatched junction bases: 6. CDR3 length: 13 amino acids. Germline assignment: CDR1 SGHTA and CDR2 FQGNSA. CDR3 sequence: CASSLAGQGATFF. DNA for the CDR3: TGTGCCAGCAGCTTAGCGGGCCAGGGGGCCACTTTCTTT.

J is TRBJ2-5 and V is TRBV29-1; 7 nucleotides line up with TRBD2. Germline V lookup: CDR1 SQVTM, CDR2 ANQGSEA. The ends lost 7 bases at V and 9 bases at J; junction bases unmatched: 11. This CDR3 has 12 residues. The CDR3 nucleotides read TGCAGCGAAAGGGAGTTTCGGGAGGCCCAGTACTTC. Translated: CSEREFREAQYF.

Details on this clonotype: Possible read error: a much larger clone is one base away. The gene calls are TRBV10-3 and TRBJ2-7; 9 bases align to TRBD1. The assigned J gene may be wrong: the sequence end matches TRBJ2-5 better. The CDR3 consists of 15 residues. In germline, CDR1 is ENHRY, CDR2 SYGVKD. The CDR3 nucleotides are TGTGCCATCAGTGTGGGGACAGGGCGCCAAGAGACCCAGTACTTC. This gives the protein CAISVGTGRQETQYF.

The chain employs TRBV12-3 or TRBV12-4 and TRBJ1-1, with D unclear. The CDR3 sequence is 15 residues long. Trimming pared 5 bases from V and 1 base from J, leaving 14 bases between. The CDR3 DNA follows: TGTGCCAGCAGTATGACGACCCTAGGGAACACTGAAGCTTTCTTT. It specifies CASSMTTLGNTEAFF.

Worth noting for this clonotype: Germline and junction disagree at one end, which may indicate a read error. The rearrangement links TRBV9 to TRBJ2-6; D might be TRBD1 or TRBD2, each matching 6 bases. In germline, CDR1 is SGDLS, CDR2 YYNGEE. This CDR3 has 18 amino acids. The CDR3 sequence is CASSPDGGLSSGANVLTF. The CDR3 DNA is TGTGCCAGCAGCCCTGACGGGGGCCTCAGCTCTGGAGCCAACGTCCTGACTTTC. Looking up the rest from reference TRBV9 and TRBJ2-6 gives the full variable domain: DSGVTQTPKHLITATGQRVTLRCSPRSGDLSVYWYQQSLDQGLQFLIQYYNGEERAKGNILERFSAQQFPDLHSELNLSSLELGDSALYFCASSPDGGLSSGANVLTFGAGSRLTVL.

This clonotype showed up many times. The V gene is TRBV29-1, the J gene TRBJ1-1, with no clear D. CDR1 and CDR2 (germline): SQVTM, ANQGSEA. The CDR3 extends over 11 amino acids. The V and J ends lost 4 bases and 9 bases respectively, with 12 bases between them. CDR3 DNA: TGCAGCGTTGTTGAGGGTCGTAAAGCTTTCTTT. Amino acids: CSVVEGRKAFF.

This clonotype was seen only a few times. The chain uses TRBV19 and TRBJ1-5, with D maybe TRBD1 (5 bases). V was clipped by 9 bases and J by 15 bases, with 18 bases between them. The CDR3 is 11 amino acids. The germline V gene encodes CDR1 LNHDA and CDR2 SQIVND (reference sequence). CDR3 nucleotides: TGTGCCAGCCCGGGGCCCCGCACATGGCATTTT. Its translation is CASPGPRTWHF.

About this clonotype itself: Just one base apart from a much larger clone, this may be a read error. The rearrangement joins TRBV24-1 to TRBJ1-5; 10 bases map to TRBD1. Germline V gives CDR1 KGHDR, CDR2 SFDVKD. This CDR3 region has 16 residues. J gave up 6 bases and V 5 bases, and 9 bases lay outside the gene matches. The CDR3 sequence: CATSASGTGVGQPQHF. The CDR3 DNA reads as TGTGCCACCAGTGCCTCCGGGACAGGGGTGGGTCAGCCCCAGCATTTT.